A single sample gave rise to the 22 T cell receptor beta chains below, sequenced in a study of T cells in Graves' hyperthyroidism and ophthalmopathy. RNA transcripts served as the template for amplifying TCR beta CDR3 regions. The TCR CDR3 was amplified in a first-round RT-PCR using the HTBI primer set. Each CDR3 protein is one row after TCRdb ran MiXCR on the multiplex PCR reads. In the table there are about 640,000 distinct CDR3 sequences, around 21% of which are singletons. Sequenced input: blood. These receptors came from a man in his thirties or forties with Graves' ophthalmopathy.

This clonotype appeared a few times. The CDR3 loop is CASMVVANTGELFF. The DNA of the CDR3 is TGTGCCAGCATGGTGGTCGCGAACACCGGGGAGCTGTTTTTT. V and J are TRBV6-1 and TRBJ2-2; D call uncertain. V was trimmed by 7 bases and J by 0 bases, leaving 9 bases between them. The CDR3 extends over 14 amino acids. In germline, CDR1 is MNHNS, CDR2 SASEGT.

This clonotype was seen only a few times. This sequence joins TRBV19 and TRBJ2-5, with D uncertain. CDR1 and CDR2 (germline): LNHDA, SQIVND (reference sequence). This CDR3 has 13 residues. V dropped 7 bases and J dropped 4 bases, with 13 bases sitting between them. In nucleotides, the CDR3 is TGTGCCAGTACTCGGGCATTTCGAGAGACCCAGTACTTC. Its translation is CASTRAFRETQYF.

This clonotype was seen more than once but under ten times. The chain is built from TRBV6-2 or TRBV6-3 and TRBJ1-5; 8 bases match TRBD1. This CDR3 contains 15 residues. Unmatched junction bases numbered 8, after V lost 5 bases and J lost 5 bases. The germline CDR1 and CDR2 sequences are MNHEY and SVGEGT. The DNA of the CDR3 is TGTGCCAGCAGTGCGGACAGGGCCCATTATCAGCCCCAGCATTTT. As protein: CASSADRAHYQPQHF.

This clonotype was detected a few times. At one end the junction does not follow the germline gene, possibly because of a read error. The chain combines TRBV10-3 with TRBJ2-5; D is undetermined. Germline CDR1 and CDR2: ENHRY and SYGVKD. This CDR3 is 11 amino acids long. The CDR3 DNA follows: TGTGCCATCAGTGAGGAGCAAAAACAGAACTTC. Translated: CAISEEQKQNF.

In this sample, this clonotype turned up a few times. J is TRBJ2-5 and V is TRBV28, with 8 bases identical to TRBD2. The CDR3 loop spans 15 amino acids. The V gene end was trimmed by 7 bases and the J gene end by 5 bases; junction bases not matched to a gene: 12. The germline V gene encodes CDR1 MDHEN and CDR2 SYDVKM. As DNA, the CDR3 is TGTGCCAGCAAAAGGGGCGGGAGGATTGTCGAGACCCAGTACTTC. Its protein is CASKRGGRIVETQYF.

The V call is TRBV13, the J call TRBJ2-3, with D possibly being TRBD2 (6 bases). CDR1 and CDR2 from the germline V gene are PRHDT and FYEKMQ (reference sequence). The length of the CDR3 is 15 residues. Trimming took off 5 bases at V and 6 bases at J, with 18 bases between the two ends. The CDR3 region has the DNA TGTGCCAGCAGCGACCAAGTCCGGCGGGGTGATACGCAGTATTTT. The encoded protein is CASSDQVRRGDTQYF.

The chain joins TRBV4-3 to TRBJ2-7; possible D gene TRBD2, 5 bases. Germline CDR1 is LGHNA and CDR2 is YSLEER. V lost 0 bases and J lost 7, with 13 bases in between. CDR3 length: 14 residues. CDR3 nucleotide sequence: TGCGCCAGCAGCCAAGATAGGAGGTTGGGGGAGCAGTACTTC. Residues: CASSQDRRLGEQYF.

This clonotype was detected only once. The chain joins TRBV10-2 to TRBJ2-3, with 13 bases identical to TRBD2. V shed 3 bases, J shed 3 bases, and the junction held 3 bases outside the gene matches. The germline V gene encodes CDR1 WSHSY and CDR2 SAAADI. The CDR3 is made up of 16 amino acids. CDR3 in amino acids: CASSEPGLAGTDTQYF. The CDR3 DNA sequence: TGCGCCAGCAGTGAACCGGGACTAGCGGGAACAGATACGCAGTATTTT.

There are many counts of this clonotype. For the CDR3, the DNA is TGTGCCAGCAGCTTAGCGCGCTATGAGCAGTTCTTC. It codes for CASSLARYEQFF. The V gene is TRBV7-2, the J gene TRBJ2-1; D ambiguous. Trimming stripped 0 bases from V and 8 bases from J, with 5 bases between. This CDR3 region has 12 residues. The germline V gene encodes CDR1 SGHTA and CDR2 FQGNSA.

The chain recombines TRBV10-3 with TRBJ2-1; the match to TRBD2 covers 12 bases. V shed 8 bases and J 5 bases; nucleotides not matched to a gene: 1. CDR1 and CDR2 from the germline V gene are ENHRY and SYGVKD. This CDR3 spans 13 amino acids. Here the CDR3 DNA reads TGTGCCATCGGGACTAGCGGGCACAATGAGCAGTTCTTC. This gives the protein CAIGTSGHNEQFF.

This clonotype has ten or more counts. The chain recombines TRBV7-9 with TRBJ2-5; D is unclear. The CDR3 runs 11 residues. From germline, CDR1 is SEHNR and CDR2 FQNEAQ (reference sequence). Trimming shortened V by 1 base and J by 5 bases, and 2 bases separated the two germline ends. The CDR3 loop is CASSLDETQYF. As DNA, the CDR3 is TGTGCCAGCAGCTTAGATGAGACCCAGTACTTC.

This clonotype was seen repeatedly, ten times or more. The gene calls are TRBV18 and TRBJ1-2, with unresolved D. The V gene's germline CDR1 is KGHSH and CDR2 LQKENI. The CDR3 has 14 residues. The V gene lost 4 bases and the J gene lost 4 bases, with 13 bases spanning the gap. The CDR3 loop is CASSLSDTIYGYTF. The CDR3 bases are TGTGCCAGCTCACTATCTGACACAATCTATGGCTACACCTTC. Based on the CDR3 plus reference TRBV18 and TRBJ1-2, the full variable domain is NAGVMQNPRHLVRRRGQEARLRCSPMKGHSHVYWYRQLPEEGLKFMVYLQKENIIDESGMPKERFSAEFPKEGPSILRIQQVVRGDSAAYFCASSLSDTIYGYTFGSGTRLTVV.

This clonotype was seen only a few times. The CDR3 nucleotides are TGTGCCAGCAGCTTAGAGGGTCTTTCCGGGGAGCTGTTTTTT. This encodes CASSLEGLSGELFF. This rearrangement joins TRBV7-2 to TRBJ2-2; D gene uncertain. The CDR3 has 14 amino acids. Per the germline V gene, CDR1 is SGHTA and CDR2 is FQGNSA. Trimming shortened V by 1 base and J by 6 bases, and 9 bases separated the two germline ends.

The V gene is TRBV19, the J gene TRBJ2-7, with 10 bases matching TRBD1. Per germline, CDR1 LNHDA and CDR2 SQIVND (reference sequence). V shed 3 bases and J 2 bases; nucleotides not matched to a gene: 4. The CDR3 loop spans 15 amino acids. The CDR3 nucleotides are TGTGCCAGTAGTATGGCGGGACAGGGGCCCTACGAGCAGTACTTC. Encoded protein: CASSMAGQGPYEQYF.

This clonotype has only a few counts. This chain connects TRBV6-1 to TRBJ2-2; 8 positions match TRBD1. CDR1 is MNHNS, CDR2 SASEGT, per germline. V was clipped by 10 bases and J by 1 base; unmatched bases: 5. This CDR3 is 14 amino acids long. The CDR3 coding sequence is TGTGCCACAGCAGGGGGCTTGAACACCGGGGAGCTGTTTTTT. It yields the protein CATAGGLNTGELFF.

This clonotype was observed many times. This rearrangement joins TRBV5-1 to TRBJ2-1, with TRBD2 matching over 11 bases. The V segment lost 0 bases and the J segment 7 bases; nucleotides outside the gene matches: 3. CDR1 and CDR2 (germline): SGHRS, YFSETQ. The CDR3 runs 15 residues. The CDR3 protein is CASSLVAGGRNEQFF. The CDR3 DNA is TGCGCCAGCAGCTTGGTAGCGGGAGGGCGAAATGAGCAGTTCTTC.

DNA of the CDR3: TGTGCCAGCAGCCTACTAGCGGGAGAGTGGCCCAATGAGCAGTTCTTC. Protein sequence: CASSLLAGEWPNEQFF. V is TRBV7-3 and J is TRBJ2-1, with 11 nucleotides matching TRBD2. The CDR3 is 16 residues long. The trim removed 5 bases at V and 6 bases at J, leaving 9 bases unmatched. Germline V gives CDR1 SGHTA, CDR2 FQGTGA.

This rearrangement joins TRBV12-3 or TRBV12-4 to TRBJ2-5; the D is unclear. This CDR3 comprises 12 residues. V was trimmed by 3 bases and J by 9 bases, leaving 11 bases between them. The CDR3 loop reads CASSFDKWAQYF. CDR3 DNA: TGTGCCAGCAGTTTCGATAAGTGGGCCCAGTACTTC.

This rearrangement joins TRBV2 to TRBJ2-5, with 9 nucleotides matching TRBD1. J gave up 13 bases and V 6 bases, and 21 bases lay outside the gene matches. Germline values: CDR1 SNHLY, CDR2 FYNNEI. The CDR3 totals 16 residues. CDR3 DNA: TGTGCCAGCAGCGCTCCCAGAACGACGGGACAGGGCGTCCCGTACTTC. It encodes CASSAPRTTGQGVPYF.

This clonotype occurred a few times. The chain carries TRBV7-9 and TRBJ2-3, with TRBD1 matching 7 bases. After removal of 2 bases from V and 3 bases from J, the junction contained 5 bases not matched to a gene. The CDR3 loop spans 15 amino acids. Per germline, CDR1 SEHNR and CDR2 FQNEAQ (reference sequence). The DNA of the CDR3 is TGTGCCAGCAGCTTACTAGGGGGCAGGACAGATACGCAGTATTTT. Encoded protein: CASSLLGGRTDTQYF.

The chain recombines TRBV29-1 with TRBJ2-1; D is uncertain. The germline gives CDR1 SQVTM, CDR2 ANQGSEA. V was shortened by 1 base and J by 3 bases, with 4 bases between the two germline ends. The CDR3 covers 12 residues. CDR3 residues: CSVEGVYNEQFF. DNA of the CDR3: TGCAGCGTTGAAGGGGTCTACAATGAGCAGTTCTTC.

The table lists this clonotype with many counts. The rearrangement joins TRBV7-6 to TRBJ2-3; 9 positions match TRBD2. From germline, CDR1 is SGHVS and CDR2 FNYEAQ. J lost 10 bases, V lost 5 bases, and 19 bases had no gene match. This CDR3 region has 17 residues. CDR3 nucleotide sequence: TGTGCCAGCAGCCCCCCTGGGATAGCGGGAGAGAGATTAGCGCAGTATTTT. It codes for CASSPPGIAGERLAQYF.